The clone carrying this TCR beta chain was detected only a few times. Its cognate antigen is unknown. The record originates from a study of cytomegalovirus exposure and HLA in healthy donors. About the study: In terms of ancestry, the Caucasian-associated cluster contained around 79% of the approximately 400 genotyped donors.

Use of 60 Vbeta and 13 Jbeta primers characterized the PCR. Measured with immunoSEQ multiplex PCR; TCRdb has only the in-frame clones, and not every one. This table holds roughly 100,000 clones, 60% to 80% found once. Germline values: CDR1 SNHLY, CDR2 FYNNEI. The CDR3 loop spans 14 amino acids. Germline trimming cut 6 bases from V and 5 bases from J; bases unmatched to any gene: 4. Points from the study as a whole: The classifier reportedly diagnosed cytomegalovirus status with high sensitivity and specificity. The study listed approximately 160 cytomegalovirus-associated TCR beta chains.

This receptor was taken from a male donor in good health and CMV-seropositive. Sequenced: PBMCs. The rearrangement links TRBV2 to TRBJ2-5, with 12 bases aligning to TRBD1. The chain's CDR3 is CASRGTGGVETQYF. The DNA of the CDR3 is TGTGCCAGCAGGGGGACAGGGGGCGTCGAGACCCAGTACTTC.